This TCR beta chain stems from a study of blood T cell repertoires in COVID-19. In the study overall: Nucleic acid was either cDNA or gDNA, and it came from T cells, B-cell-depleted T cells, or PBMCs.

This CDR3 contains 10 residues. V was trimmed by 6 bases and J by 4 bases, leaving 4 bases between them. Germline loops: CDR1 SGHRS, CDR2 YFSETQ. Per the study methods: Amplifying reference gene primers gave estimates of nucleated cell counts. Some clones are missing from TCRdb's copy, which holds only in-frame ones; the method was immunoSEQ multiplex PCR. That table supplies the V and J calls and clone size; D and trimming were determined from the DNA. This table holds about 74,000 clones, 80% to 90% found once. This clone has only one observation. Sequencing was carried out using peripheral blood. J is TRBJ1-2 and V is TRBV5-1; no clear D. The sequence came from a woman older than 75 with active or convalescent COVID-19. The CDR3 here is CASTCYGYTF. The CDR3 nucleotides are TGCGCCAGCACTTGCTATGGCTACACCTTC.